The entry below gives a single T cell receptor beta chain sequence along with its context. The data belong to a study of control samples from healthy donors and cancer patients. Germline trimming cut 4 bases from V and 5 bases from J; bases unmatched to any gene: 3. The CDR3 sequence is 14 residues long. The germline V gene encodes CDR1 SEHNR and CDR2 FQNEAQ (reference sequence). Profiling relied on immunoSEQ multiplex PCR, and the TCRdb table lists in-frame clones only, not all of them. The sample carries about 95,000 clones, 85% recorded once. The receptor was derived from a man in his thirties or forties in good health. The gene calls are TRBV7-9 and TRBJ2-5, with 11 bases identical to TRBD1. The sequenced material came from blood. The DNA of the CDR3 is TGTGCCAGCAGCTATAGGGACAGGGGGGAGACCCAGTACTTC. As protein: CASSYRDRGETQYF. Together with reference TRBV7-9 and TRBJ2-5, the CDR3 gives the full variable domain: DTGVSQNPRHKITKRGQNVTFRCDPISEHNRLYWYRQTLGQGPEFLTYFQNEAQLEKSRLLSDRFSAERPKGSFSTLEIQRTEQGDSAMYLCASSYRDRGETQYFGPGTRLLVL.